This TCR beta chain is drawn from a study of blood T cell repertoires in COVID-19. V was shortened by 5 bases and J by 8 bases, with 16 bases between the two germline ends. This CDR3 has 14 residues. The germline V gene has CDR1 MDHEN and CDR2 SYDVKM. The data were produced by immunoSEQ multiplex PCR, yet TCRdb's version contains in-frame clones alone and is incomplete. Of roughly 120,000 clones listed, about 88% are singletons. The V and J genes are TRBV28 and TRBJ1-5; D is unclear. This TCR derives from a woman in her 50s with acute or convalescent COVID-19. What was sequenced was peripheral blood. The CDR3 loop is CASSPVLVEEPQHF. The CDR3 DNA reads TGTGCCAGCAGTCCGGTCCTCGTAGAGGAGCCCCAGCATTTT.